These T cell receptor beta chains were read from a single sample in a study of identifying expanded T cells in peripheral blood. TCRdb's table, derived via immunoSEQ multiplex PCR, lists solely in-frame clones and lacks some. In the table there are about 100,000 clones, around nine tenths of which are singletons. Sequenced: blood. These receptors all come from a person aged 18 to 75 in good health. Both conserved end residues are part of each CDR3. D genes are given only for firm matches. Only some rows state a clone size, as once, few, many or a class for expanded clones.

cdr3_nt,cdr3_aa,v_call,j_call,clone_size,d_call
TGCGCCAGCAGCCTTAGCGACAGGGAGGGTTCCTACGAGCAGTACTTC,CASSLSDREGSYEQYF,TRBV5-1,TRBJ2-7,NA,NA
TGCGCCAGCAGCCAGCCCCCTAGTTTCCCCCACGGGGAGACCCAGTACTTC,CASSQPPSFPHGETQYF,TRBV4-1,TRBJ2-5,once,NA
TGTGCCTGGGGAAAGTCGCCTCACGAAGCTTTCTTT,CAWGKSPHEAFF,TRBV30,TRBJ1-1,NA,NA
TGTGCCAGCAGCCAAGTAGGCCACTCCAATGAGCAGTTCTTC,CASSQVGHSNEQFF,TRBV4-2,TRBJ2-1,few,NA
TGTGCCAGGGCGGAATTACGGCAGAGCTATACCGGGGAGCTGTTTTTT,CARAELRQSYTGELFF,TRBV7-9,TRBJ2-2,NA,NA
TGTGCCAGCAGCCAGGGACGGCGGGAAACTGAAGCTTTCTTT,CASSQGRRETEAFF,TRBV7-9,TRBJ1-1,NA,NA
TGTGCCAGCAGTTCCCGGGACAGGGAGCGGAAGACCCAGTACTTC,CASSSRDRERKTQYF,TRBV6-5,TRBJ2-5,NA,TRBD1
TGTGCCAGCAGCCCCCGGGGCCCAGAGACCCAGTACTTC,CASSPRGPETQYF,TRBV7-2,TRBJ2-5,NA,NA
TGTGCCAGCAGTCCCTTAGGTATCCCGAACACTGAAGCTTTCTTT,CASSPLGIPNTEAFF,TRBV28,TRBJ1-1,few,NA
TGTGCCAGCAGCCAAGCCCACCTTGGTTGTCGGCGTTCCCCAGAGACCCAGTACTTC,CASSQAHLGCRRSPETQYF,TRBV9,TRBJ2-5,NA,NA
TGTGCCAGCTCACCTTACTACGAGCAGTACTTC,CASSPYYEQYF,TRBV18,TRBJ2-7,NA,NA